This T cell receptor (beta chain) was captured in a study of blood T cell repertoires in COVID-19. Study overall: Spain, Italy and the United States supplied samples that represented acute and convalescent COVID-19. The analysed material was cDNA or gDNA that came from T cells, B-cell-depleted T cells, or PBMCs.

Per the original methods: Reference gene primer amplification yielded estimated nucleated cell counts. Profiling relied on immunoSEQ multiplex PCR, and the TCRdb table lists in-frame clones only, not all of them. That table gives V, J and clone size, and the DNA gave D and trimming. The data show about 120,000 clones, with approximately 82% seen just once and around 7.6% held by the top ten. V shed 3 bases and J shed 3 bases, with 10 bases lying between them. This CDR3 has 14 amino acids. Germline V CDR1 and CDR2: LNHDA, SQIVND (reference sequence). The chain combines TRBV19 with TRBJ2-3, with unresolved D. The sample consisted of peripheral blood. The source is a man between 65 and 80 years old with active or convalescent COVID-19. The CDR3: CASSMAHPTDTQYF. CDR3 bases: TGTGCCAGTAGTATGGCCCATCCTACAGATACGCAGTATTTT.